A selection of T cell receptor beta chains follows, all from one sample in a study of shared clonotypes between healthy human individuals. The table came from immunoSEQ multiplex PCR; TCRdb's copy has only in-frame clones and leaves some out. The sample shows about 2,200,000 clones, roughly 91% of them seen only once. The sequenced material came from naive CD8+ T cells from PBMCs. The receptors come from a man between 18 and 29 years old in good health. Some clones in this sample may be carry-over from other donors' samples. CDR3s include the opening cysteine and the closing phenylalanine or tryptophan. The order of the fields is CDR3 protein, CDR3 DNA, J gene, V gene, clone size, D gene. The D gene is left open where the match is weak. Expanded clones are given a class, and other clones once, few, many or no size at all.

CASSPTGEENTIYF | TGTGCCAGCAGTCCCACAGGGGAGGAAAACACCATATATTTT | TRBJ1-3 | TRBV27 | NA | TRBD1
CASSDPLDGYASTDTQYF | TGTGCCAGCAGTGACCCCCTCGATGGCTATGCCAGCACAGATACGCAGTATTTT | TRBJ2-3 | TRBV6-4 | NA | NA
CASRYTGSGQPQHF | TGTGCCAGCAGGTACACAGGGTCGGGGCAGCCCCAGCATTTT | TRBJ1-5 | TRBV27 | once | NA
CASSAGQYGNTIYF | TGTGCCAGCAGTGCGGGACAGTACGGAAACACCATATATTTT | TRBJ1-3 | TRBV6-1 | NA | TRBD1
CASSMDPRAGGLEQYF | TGTGCCAGTAGTATGGACCCTAGAGCGGGAGGTCTCGAGCAGTACTTC | TRBJ2-7 | TRBV19 | once | TRBD2
CASSQEGIAGDTQYF | TGCGCCAGCAGCCAAGAGGGAATAGCGGGAGATACGCAGTATTTT | TRBJ2-3 | TRBV4-1 | NA | TRBD2
CASSLVASGRGETQYF | TGTGCCAGCAGCTTAGTAGCTAGCGGGAGGGGAGAGACCCAGTACTTC | TRBJ2-5 | TRBV7-9 | NA | TRBD2
CASGDTEAFF | TGTGCCAGCGGAGATACTGAAGCTTTCTTT | TRBJ1-1 | TRBV28 | NA | NA
CASSSRAGTYNEQFF | TGTGCCAGCAGCTCAAGGGCGGGGACGTACAATGAGCAGTTCTTC | TRBJ2-1 | TRBV7-2 | NA | NA
CASNGGVSYNEQFF | TGTGCCAGTAACGGGGGAGTATCCTACAATGAGCAGTTCTTC | TRBJ2-1 | TRBV19 | NA | NA
CASSLLSGPYNEQFF | TGCGCCAGCAGCTTGCTATCAGGGCCCTACAATGAGCAGTTCTTC | TRBJ2-1 | TRBV5-1 | NA | NA
CASSEYTSNYEQYF | TGTGCCAGCAGTGAATACACCAGTAACTACGAGCAGTACTTC | TRBJ2-7 | TRBV6-1 | NA | NA
CASPQAAKDTQYF | TGTGCCAGCCCCCAAGCCGCAAAAGATACGCAGTATTTT | TRBJ2-3 | TRBV6-8 | NA | NA
CASSPGVADTQYF | TGTGCCAGCAGCCCTGGGGTCGCAGATACGCAGTATTTT | TRBJ2-3 | TRBV28 | NA | NA
CASSESPGLAGQETQYF | TGTGCCAGCAGTGAATCCCCGGGACTAGCGGGCCAAGAGACCCAGTACTTC | TRBJ2-5 | TRBV25-1 | NA | TRBD2
CASSLDPGGIGGELFF | TGTGCCAGCAGCTTAGATCCAGGGGGTATCGGCGGGGAGCTGTTTTTT | TRBJ2-2 | TRBV7-6 | NA | TRBD1
CASSSLTSYEQYF | TGTGCCAGCAGTTCTCTAACGTCCTACGAGCAGTACTTC | TRBJ2-7 | TRBV28 | NA | NA
CASRLGGFSGNTIYF | TGTGCCAGCAGATTAGGGGGATTCTCTGGAAACACCATATATTTT | TRBJ1-3 | TRBV27 | NA | NA
CASSFNGRIYEQYF | TGTGCCAGCAGTTTTAACGGGAGGATCTACGAGCAGTACTTC | TRBJ2-7 | TRBV27 | NA | TRBD2
CASSLDPSGGYEQYF | TGTGCCAGCAGCTTAGATCCTAGCGGTGGTTACGAGCAGTACTTC | TRBJ2-7 | TRBV11-2 | NA | TRBD2
CASSESNRTGALANYGYTF | TGCGCCAGCAGTGAGTCGAATCGGACAGGGGCCTTAGCTAACTATGGCTACACCTTC | TRBJ1-2 | TRBV10-1 | NA | TRBD1
CASRDRDEKLFF | TGTGCCAGCAGGGACAGAGATGAAAAACTGTTTTTT | TRBJ1-4 | TRBV6-1 | NA | NA
CAWSVGEEGGNTIYF | TGTGCCTGGAGTGTGGGGGAGGAGGGTGGAAACACCATATATTTT | TRBJ1-3 | TRBV30 | NA | NA